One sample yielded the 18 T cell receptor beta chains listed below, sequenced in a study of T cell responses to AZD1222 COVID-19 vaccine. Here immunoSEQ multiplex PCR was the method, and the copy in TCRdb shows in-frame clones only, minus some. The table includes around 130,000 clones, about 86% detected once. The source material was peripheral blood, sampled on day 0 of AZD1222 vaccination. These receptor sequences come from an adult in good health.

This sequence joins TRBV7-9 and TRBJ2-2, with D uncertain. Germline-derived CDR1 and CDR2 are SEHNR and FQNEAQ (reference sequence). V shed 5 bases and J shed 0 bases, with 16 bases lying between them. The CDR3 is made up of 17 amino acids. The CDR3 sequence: CASSPVSVIPNTGELFF. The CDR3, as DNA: TGTGCCAGCAGCCCCGTCTCGGTAATCCCGAACACCGGGGAGCTGTTTTTT.

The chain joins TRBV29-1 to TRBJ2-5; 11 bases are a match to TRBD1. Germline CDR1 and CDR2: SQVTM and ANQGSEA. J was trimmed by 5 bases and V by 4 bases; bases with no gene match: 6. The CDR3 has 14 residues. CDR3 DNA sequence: TGCAGCGTTGGAAGGACAGGGGGCCAGGAGACCCAGTACTTC. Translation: CSVGRTGGQETQYF. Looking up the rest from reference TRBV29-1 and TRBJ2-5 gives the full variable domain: SAVISQKPSRDICQRGTSLTIQCQVDSQVTMMFWYRQQPGQSLTLIATANQGSEATYESGFVIDKFPISRPNLTFSTLTVSNMSPEDSSIYLCSVGRTGGQETQYFGPGTRLLVL.

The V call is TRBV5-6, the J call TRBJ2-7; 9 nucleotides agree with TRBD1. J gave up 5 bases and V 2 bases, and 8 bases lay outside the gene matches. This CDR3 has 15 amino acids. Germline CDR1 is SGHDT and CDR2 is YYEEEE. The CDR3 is CASSFWDRVLHEQYF. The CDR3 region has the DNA TGTGCCAGCAGCTTCTGGGACAGGGTTTTACACGAGCAGTACTTC.

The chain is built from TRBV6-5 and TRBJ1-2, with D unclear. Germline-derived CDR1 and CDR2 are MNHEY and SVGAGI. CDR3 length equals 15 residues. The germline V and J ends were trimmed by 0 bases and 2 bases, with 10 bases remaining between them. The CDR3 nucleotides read TGTGCCAGCAGTTACTCGGGTCCGTCAAACTATGGCTACACCTTC. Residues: CASSYSGPSNYGYTF.

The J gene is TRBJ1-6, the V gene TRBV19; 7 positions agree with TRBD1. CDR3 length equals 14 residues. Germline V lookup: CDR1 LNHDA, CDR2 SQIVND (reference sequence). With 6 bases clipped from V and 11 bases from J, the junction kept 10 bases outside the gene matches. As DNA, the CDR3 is TGTGCCAGTAGCGCCGACAGGGCCTCTCCACCCCTCCACTTT. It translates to CASSADRASPPLHF.

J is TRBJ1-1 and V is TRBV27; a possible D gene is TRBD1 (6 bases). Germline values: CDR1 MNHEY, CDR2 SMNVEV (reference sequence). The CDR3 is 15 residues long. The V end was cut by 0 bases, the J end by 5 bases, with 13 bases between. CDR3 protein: CASSLSGQGWTEAFF. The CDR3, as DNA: TGTGCCAGCAGTTTATCGGGGCAGGGGTGGACTGAAGCTTTCTTT.

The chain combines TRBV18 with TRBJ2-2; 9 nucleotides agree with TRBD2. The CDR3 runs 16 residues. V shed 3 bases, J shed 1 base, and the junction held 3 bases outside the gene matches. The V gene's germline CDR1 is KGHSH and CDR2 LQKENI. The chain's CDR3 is CASSPRLAENTGELFF. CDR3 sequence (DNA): TGTGCCAGCTCACCGCGACTAGCGGAGAACACCGGGGAGCTGTTTTTT. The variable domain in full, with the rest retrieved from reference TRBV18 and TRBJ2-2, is NAGVMQNPRHLVRRRGQEARLRCSPMKGHSHVYWYRQLPEEGLKFMVYLQKENIIDESGMPKERFSAEFPKEGPSILRIQQVVRGDSAAYFCASSPRLAENTGELFFGEGSRLTVL.

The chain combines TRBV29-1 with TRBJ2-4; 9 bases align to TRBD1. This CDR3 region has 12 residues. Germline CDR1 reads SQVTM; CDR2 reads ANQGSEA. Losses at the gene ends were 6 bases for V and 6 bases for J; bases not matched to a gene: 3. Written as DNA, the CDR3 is TGCAGCGTGGACAGGGGTGGAAACATTCAGTACTTC. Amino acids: CSVDRGGNIQYF.

CDR3 sequence reads: CASSLLEAGQHF. CDR3 in DNA: TGTGCCAGCAGTTTATTGGAGGCAGGTCAGCATTTT. The V call is TRBV28, the J call TRBJ1-5; D gene uncertain. CDR1 is MDHEN, CDR2 SYDVKM, per germline. V lost 1 base, J lost 13 bases, and 11 bases lay in between. CDR3 length equals 12 residues.

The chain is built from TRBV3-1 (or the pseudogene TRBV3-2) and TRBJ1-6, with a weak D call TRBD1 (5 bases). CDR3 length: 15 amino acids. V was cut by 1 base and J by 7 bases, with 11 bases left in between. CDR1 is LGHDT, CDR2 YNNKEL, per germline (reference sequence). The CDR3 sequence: CASSQVGAPNSPLHF. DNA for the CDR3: TGTGCCAGCAGCCAAGTAGGGGCCCCAAATTCACCCCTCCACTTT.

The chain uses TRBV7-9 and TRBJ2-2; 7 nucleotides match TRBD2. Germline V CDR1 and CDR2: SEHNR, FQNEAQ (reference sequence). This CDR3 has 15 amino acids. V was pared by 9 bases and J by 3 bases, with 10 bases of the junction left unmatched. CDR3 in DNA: TGTGCCAGACCCCGCGGGGGAATAGACACCGGGGAGCTGTTTTTT. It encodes CARPRGGIDTGELFF.

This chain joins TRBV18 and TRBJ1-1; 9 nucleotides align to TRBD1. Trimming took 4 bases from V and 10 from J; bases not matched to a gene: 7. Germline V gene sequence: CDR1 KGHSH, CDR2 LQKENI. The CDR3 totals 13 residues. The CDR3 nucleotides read TGTGCCAGCTCACTGGACAGGGGCGGGAGAGCTTTCTTT. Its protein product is CASSLDRGGRAFF.

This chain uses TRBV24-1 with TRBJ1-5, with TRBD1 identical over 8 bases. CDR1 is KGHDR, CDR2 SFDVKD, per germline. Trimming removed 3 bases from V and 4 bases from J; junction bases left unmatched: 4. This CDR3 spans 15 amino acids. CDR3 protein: CATSDPGQANQPQHF. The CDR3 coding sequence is TGTGCCACCAGTGATCCGGGACAGGCTAATCAGCCCCAGCATTTT.

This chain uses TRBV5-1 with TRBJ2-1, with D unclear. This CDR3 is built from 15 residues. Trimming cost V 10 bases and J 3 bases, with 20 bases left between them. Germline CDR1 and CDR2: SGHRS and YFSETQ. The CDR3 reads CAGKRPTPLYNEQFF. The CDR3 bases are TGCGCCGGTAAGCGACCTACTCCCCTCTACAATGAGCAGTTCTTC.

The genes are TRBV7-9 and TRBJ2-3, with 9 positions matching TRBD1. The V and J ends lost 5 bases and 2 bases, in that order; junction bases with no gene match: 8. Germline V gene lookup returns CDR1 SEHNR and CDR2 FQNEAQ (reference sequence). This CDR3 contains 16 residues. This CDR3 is CASSARDRAFTDTQYF. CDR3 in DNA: TGTGCCAGCAGCGCCCGGGACAGGGCTTTCACAGATACGCAGTATTTT. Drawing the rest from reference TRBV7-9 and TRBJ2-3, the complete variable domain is DTGVSQNPRHKITKRGQNVTFRCDPISEHNRLYWYRQTLGQGPEFLTYFQNEAQLEKSRLLSDRFSAERPKGSFSTLEIQRTEQGDSAMYLCASSARDRAFTDTQYFGPGTRLTVL.

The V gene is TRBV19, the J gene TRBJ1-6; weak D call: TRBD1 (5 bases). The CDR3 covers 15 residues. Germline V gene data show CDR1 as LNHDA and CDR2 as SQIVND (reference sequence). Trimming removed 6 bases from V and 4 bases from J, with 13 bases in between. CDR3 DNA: TGTGCCAGTAGGAAGGTGGAGGGGTATAATTCACCCCTCCACTTT. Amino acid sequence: CASRKVEGYNSPLHF.

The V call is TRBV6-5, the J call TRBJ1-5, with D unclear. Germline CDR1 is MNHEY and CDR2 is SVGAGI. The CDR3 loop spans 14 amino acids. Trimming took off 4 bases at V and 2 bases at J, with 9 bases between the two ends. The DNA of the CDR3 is TGTGCCAGCAGTTTATCCGTGGGCAATCAGCCCCAGCATTTT. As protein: CASSLSVGNQPQHF.

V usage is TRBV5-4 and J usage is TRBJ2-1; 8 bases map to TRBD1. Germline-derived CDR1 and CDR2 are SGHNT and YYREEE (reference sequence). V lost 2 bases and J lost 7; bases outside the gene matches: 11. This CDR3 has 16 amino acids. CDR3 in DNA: TGTGCCAGCAGCTTTGGCGGGACAGGAACCTGGAATGAGCAGTTCTTC. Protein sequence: CASSFGGTGTWNEQFF.